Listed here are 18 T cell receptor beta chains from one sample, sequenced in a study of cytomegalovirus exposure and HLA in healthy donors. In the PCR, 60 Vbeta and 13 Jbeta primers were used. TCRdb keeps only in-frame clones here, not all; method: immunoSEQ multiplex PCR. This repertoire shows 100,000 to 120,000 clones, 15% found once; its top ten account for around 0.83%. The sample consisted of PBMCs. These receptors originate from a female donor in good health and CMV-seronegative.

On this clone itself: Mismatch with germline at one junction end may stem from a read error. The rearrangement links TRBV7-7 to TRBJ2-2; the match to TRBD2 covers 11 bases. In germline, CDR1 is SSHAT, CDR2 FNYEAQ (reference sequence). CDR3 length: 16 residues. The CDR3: CASSKGLAGNTGELFF. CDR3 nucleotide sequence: TGTGCTAGCAGCAAAGGACTAGCGGGGAACACCGGGGAGCTGTTTTTT.

CDR3 loop: CASSQAGTGVYGYTF. The CDR3, as DNA: TGTGCCAGCAGCCAAGCCGGGACAGGAGTCTATGGCTACACCTTC. The J gene is TRBJ1-2, the V gene TRBV14; 8 nucleotides match TRBD1. V lost 1 base, J lost 4 bases, and 5 bases stayed unmatched. CDR1 SGHDN and CDR2 FVKESK come from the germline V gene. This CDR3 region has 15 residues. Based on the CDR3 plus reference TRBV14 and TRBJ1-2, the full variable domain is EAGVTQFPSHSVIEKGQTVTLRCDPISGHDNLYWYRRVMGKEIKFLLHFVKESKQDESGMPNNRFLAERTGGTYSTLKVQPAELEDSGVYFCASSQAGTGVYGYTFGSGTRLTVV.

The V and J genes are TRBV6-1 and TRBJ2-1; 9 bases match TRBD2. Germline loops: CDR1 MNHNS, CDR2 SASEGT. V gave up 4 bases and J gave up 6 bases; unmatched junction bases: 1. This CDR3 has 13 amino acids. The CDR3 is CASSVSGSNEQFF. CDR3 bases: TGTGCCAGCAGTGTTAGCGGGAGCAATGAGCAGTTCTTC.

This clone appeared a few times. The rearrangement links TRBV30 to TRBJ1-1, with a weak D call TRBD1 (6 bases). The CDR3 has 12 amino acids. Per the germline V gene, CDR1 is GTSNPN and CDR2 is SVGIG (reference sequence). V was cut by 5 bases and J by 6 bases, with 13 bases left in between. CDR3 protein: CAWGGSEAEAFF. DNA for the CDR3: TGTGCCTGGGGGGGCTCTGAGGCTGAAGCTTTCTTT. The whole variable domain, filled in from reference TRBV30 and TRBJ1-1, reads SQTIHQWPATLVQPVGSPLSLECTVEGTSNPNLYWYRQAAGRGLQLLFYSVGIGQISSEVPQNLSASRPQDRQFILSSKKLLLSDSGFYLCAWGGSEAEAFFGQGTRLTVV.

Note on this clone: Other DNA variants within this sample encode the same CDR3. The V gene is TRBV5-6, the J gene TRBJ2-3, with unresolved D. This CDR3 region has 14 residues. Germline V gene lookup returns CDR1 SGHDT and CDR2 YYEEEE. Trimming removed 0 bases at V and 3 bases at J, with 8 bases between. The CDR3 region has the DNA TGTGCCAGCAGCTTGGGAGGTGTAACAGATACGCAGTATTTT. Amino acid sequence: CASSLGGVTDTQYF.

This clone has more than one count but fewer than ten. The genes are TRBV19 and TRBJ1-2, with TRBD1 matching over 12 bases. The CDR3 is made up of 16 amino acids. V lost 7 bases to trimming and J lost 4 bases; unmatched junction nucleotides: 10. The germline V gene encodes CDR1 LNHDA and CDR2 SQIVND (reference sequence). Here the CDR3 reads CASNPGQGAPRYGYTF. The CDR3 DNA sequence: TGTGCCAGTAACCCGGGACAGGGGGCGCCTCGCTATGGCTACACCTTC.

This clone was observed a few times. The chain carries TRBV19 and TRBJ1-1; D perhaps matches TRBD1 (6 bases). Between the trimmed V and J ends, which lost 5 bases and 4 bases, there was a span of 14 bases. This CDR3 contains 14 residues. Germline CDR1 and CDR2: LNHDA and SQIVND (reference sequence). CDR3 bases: TGTGCCAGTAGTGCCATACAGGGATTCACTGAAGCTTTCTTT. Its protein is CASSAIQGFTEAFF. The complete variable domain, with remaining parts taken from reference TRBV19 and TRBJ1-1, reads DGGITQSPKYLFRKEGQNVTLSCEQNLNHDAMYWYRQDPGQGLRLIYYSQIVNDFQKGDIAEGYSVSREKKESFPLTVTSAQKNPTAFYLCASSAIQGFTEAFFGQGTRLTVV.

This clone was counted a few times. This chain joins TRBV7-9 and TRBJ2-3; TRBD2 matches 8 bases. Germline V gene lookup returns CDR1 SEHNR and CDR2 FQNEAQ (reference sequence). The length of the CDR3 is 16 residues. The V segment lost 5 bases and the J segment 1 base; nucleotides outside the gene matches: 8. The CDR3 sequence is CASSPPQTSGTDTQYF. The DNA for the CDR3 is TGTGCCAGCAGCCCCCCTCAGACTAGCGGCACAGATACGCAGTATTTT. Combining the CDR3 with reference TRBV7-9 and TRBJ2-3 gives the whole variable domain DTGVSQNPRHKITKRGQNVTFRCDPISEHNRLYWYRQTLGQGPEFLTYFQNEAQLEKSRLLSDRFSAERPKGSFSTLEIQRTEQGDSAMYLCASSPPQTSGTDTQYFGPGTRLTVL.

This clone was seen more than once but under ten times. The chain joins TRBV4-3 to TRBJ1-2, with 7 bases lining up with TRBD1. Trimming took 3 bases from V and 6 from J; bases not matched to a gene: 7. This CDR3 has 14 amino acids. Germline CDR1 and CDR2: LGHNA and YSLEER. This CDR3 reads CASSHETGMDGYTF. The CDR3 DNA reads TGCGCCAGCAGCCACGAGACAGGGATGGATGGCTACACCTTC.

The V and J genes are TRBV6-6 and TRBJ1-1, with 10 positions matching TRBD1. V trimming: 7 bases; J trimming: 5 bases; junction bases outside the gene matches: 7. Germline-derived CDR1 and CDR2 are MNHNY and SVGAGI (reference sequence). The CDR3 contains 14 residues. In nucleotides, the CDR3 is TGTGCCAGCATTGCCGGGACAGGGGTAACTGAAGCTTTCTTT. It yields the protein CASIAGTGVTEAFF.

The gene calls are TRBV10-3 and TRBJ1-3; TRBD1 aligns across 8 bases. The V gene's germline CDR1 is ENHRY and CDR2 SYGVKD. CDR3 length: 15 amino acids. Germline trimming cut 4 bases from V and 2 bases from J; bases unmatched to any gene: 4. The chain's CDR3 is CAISGQTGAGNTIYF. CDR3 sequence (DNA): TGTGCCATCAGTGGACAGACAGGGGCTGGAAACACCATATATTTT.

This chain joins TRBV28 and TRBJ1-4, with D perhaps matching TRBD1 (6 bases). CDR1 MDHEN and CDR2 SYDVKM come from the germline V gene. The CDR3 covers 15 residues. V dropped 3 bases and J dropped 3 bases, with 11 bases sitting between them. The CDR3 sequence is CASSLAGVSNEKLFF. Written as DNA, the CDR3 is TGTGCCAGCAGTTTGGCAGGGGTGTCTAATGAAAAACTGTTTTTT.

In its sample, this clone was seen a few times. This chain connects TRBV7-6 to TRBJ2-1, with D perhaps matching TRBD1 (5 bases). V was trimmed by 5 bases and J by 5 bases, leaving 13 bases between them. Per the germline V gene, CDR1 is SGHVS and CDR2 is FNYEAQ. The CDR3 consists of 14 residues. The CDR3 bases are TGTGCCAGCAGCCCGAATCGACAGAACAATGAGCAGTTCTTC. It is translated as CASSPNRQNNEQFF.

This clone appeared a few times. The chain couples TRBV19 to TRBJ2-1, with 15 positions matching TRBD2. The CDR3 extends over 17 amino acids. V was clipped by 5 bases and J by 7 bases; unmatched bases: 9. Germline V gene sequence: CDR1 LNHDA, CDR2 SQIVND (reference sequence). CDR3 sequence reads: CASSPWGLAGGGNEQFF. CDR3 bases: TGTGCCAGTAGTCCTTGGGGACTAGCGGGAGGAGGTAATGAGCAGTTCTTC.

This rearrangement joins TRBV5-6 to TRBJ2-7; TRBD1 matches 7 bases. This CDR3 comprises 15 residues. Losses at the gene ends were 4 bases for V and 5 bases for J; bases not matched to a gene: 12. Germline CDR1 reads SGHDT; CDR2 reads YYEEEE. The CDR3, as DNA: TGTGCCAGCAGCGACAGGGTCAGGGTTCGACACGAGCAGTACTTC. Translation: CASSDRVRVRHEQYF.

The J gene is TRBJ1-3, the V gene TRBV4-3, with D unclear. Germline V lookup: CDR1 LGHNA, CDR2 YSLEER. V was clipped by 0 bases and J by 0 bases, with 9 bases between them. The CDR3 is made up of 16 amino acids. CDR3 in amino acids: CASSQDHTNSGNTIYF. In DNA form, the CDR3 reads TGCGCCAGCAGCCAAGATCACACGAACTCTGGAAACACCATATATTTT.

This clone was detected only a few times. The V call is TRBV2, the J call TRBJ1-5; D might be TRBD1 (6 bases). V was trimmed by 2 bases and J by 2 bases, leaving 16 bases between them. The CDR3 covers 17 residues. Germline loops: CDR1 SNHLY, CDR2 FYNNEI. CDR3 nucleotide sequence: TGTGCCAGCAGTGAACCCCCCACAGGGATAGGCAATCAGCCCCAGCATTTT. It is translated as CASSEPPTGIGNQPQHF.

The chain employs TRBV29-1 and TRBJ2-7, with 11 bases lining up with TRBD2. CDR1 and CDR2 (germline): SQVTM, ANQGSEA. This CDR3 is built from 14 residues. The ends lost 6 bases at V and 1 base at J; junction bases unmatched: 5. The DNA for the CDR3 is TGCAGCGTGGAACCTAGCGGGGGGTCCTACGAGCAGTACTTC. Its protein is CSVEPSGGSYEQYF.